Below, 5 T cell receptor beta chains from the same sample are listed, as sequenced in a study of CD8 T cells in ankylosing spondylitis. General study findings and limits: What appeared characteristic of ankylosing spondylitis blood was a TCR beta motif of eight highly homologous variants.

These receptors' antigens are unknown. MiXCR, run by TCRdb on the 5' RACE reads, gives a single entry per CDR3 protein. Of about 450,000 distinct CDR3 sequences in the sample, about 24% were seen once. The sequencing input was blood, either unsorted or a sorted T cell fraction (not recorded which). The receptors were sampled from a male donor with ankylosing spondylitis.

At least ten counts were recorded for this clonotype. Here the CDR3 reads CASSAGTGRTEQYF. CDR3 nucleotide sequence: TGTGCCAGCAGCGCCGGGACAGGGAGAACCGAGCAGTACTTC. The genes are TRBV7-7 and TRBJ2-7; 9 nucleotides agree with TRBD1. Germline CDR1 is SSHAT and CDR2 is FNYEAQ (reference sequence). The CDR3 has 14 amino acids. V dropped 5 bases and J dropped 6; count of bases not matched to a gene: 8.

The chain joins TRBV7-8 to TRBJ2-5; tentatively, D is TRBD1 or TRBD2 (6 bases each). The CDR3 has 14 residues. V gave up 5 bases and J gave up 4 bases, with 14 bases separating them. Germline CDR1 and CDR2: SGHVS and FQNEAQ. The chain's CDR3 is CASSLLGGRETQYF. The CDR3 DNA sequence: TGTGCCAGCAGCCTTTTAGGGGGGCGAGAGACCCAGTACTTC. Filled out from reference TRBV7-8 and TRBJ2-5, the complete variable domain reads GAGVSQSPRYKVAKRGQDVALRCDPISGHVSLFWYQQALGQGPEFLTYFQNEAQLDKSGLPSDRFFAERPEGSVSTLKIQRTQQEDSAVYLCASSLLGGRETQYFGPGTRLLVL.

The CDR3 bases are TGTGCCAGCCGGATAGCGGGGATCACAGATACGCAGTATTTT. Translation gives CASRIAGITDTQYF. The chain employs TRBV12-3 or TRBV12-4 and TRBJ2-3; 8 bases match TRBD2. The V gene end was trimmed by 8 bases and the J gene end by 2 bases; junction bases not matched to a gene: 6. The CDR3 runs to 14 residues.

The chain employs TRBV29-1 and TRBJ2-5; 12 nucleotides align to TRBD2. V lost 5 bases, J lost 6 bases, and 4 bases stayed unmatched. Germline CDR1 SQVTM, CDR2 ANQGSEA. This CDR3 region has 13 residues. CDR3 DNA sequence: TGCAGCGTTCTAGCGGGAGGGCAAAAGACCCAGTACTTC. Its protein is CSVLAGGQKTQYF.

This chain links TRBV5-1 with TRBJ2-6; tentatively, D is TRBD1 (6 bases). The CDR3 spans 16 residues. Per germline, CDR1 SGHRS and CDR2 YFSETQ. The V end lost 3 bases, the J end lost 0 bases, and 10 bases lay between the germline ends. The CDR3 nucleotides are TGCGCCAGCAGCTACGACAGGCCCTCTGGGGCCAACGTCCTGACTTTC. This gives the protein CASSYDRPSGANVLTF.